This TCR beta chain came from a study of blood T cell repertoires in COVID-19. At the level of the study: The United States, Italy and Spain provided the acute and convalescent COVID-19 samples. Nucleic acid was either cDNA or gDNA, and it came from T cells, B-cell-depleted T cells, or PBMCs.

Seattle participants joined during active infection and were tracked over time. This CDR3 contains 11 residues. Germline loops: CDR1 LNHDA, CDR2 SQIVND (reference sequence). V was pared by 8 bases and J by 7 bases, with 4 bases of the junction left unmatched. Only in-frame clones appear in the TCRdb table, and some are missing; sequencing was by immunoSEQ multiplex PCR. The sample lists tens of thousands of clones; around 89% were seen once. The TCR comes from a woman aged 60-75 years with COVID-19, enrolled during active disease. Sequenced input: peripheral blood. The chain employs TRBV19 and TRBJ1-1; 7 bases fit TRBD1. The CDR3 reads CASGQVFEAFF. CDR3 sequence (DNA): TGTGCCAGTGGACAGGTTTTTGAAGCTTTCTTT.